This passage covers 26 T cell receptor beta chains from one sample sequenced in a study of OX40 agonist ivuxolimab in advanced cancers. The repertoire was sequenced with immunoSEQ multiplex PCR; TCRdb's copy has only in-frame clones and lacks some. This table holds about 99,000 clones, 91% found once. The specimen was CD4+ or CD8+ T cells sorted from blood, collected in a trial of the OX40 agonist ivuxolimab. The receptors were sampled from an adult with an advanced solid tumor such as melanoma, head and neck, liver or kidney cancer.

The gene calls are TRBV15 and TRBJ2-2; the D is unclear. The CDR3 is 14 residues long. V was cut by 5 bases and J by 2 bases, with 9 bases left in between. The germline gives CDR1 LNHNV, CDR2 YYDKDF (reference sequence). In DNA form, the CDR3 reads TGTGCCACCAGCCCGGGCGTTAACACCGGGGAGCTGTTTTTT. This codes for CATSPGVNTGELFF.

This clone has only one observation. This chain uses TRBV7-2 with TRBJ2-7; D gene unclear. The CDR3 is 13 residues long. Trimming removed 5 bases at V and 3 bases at J, with 11 bases between. Per germline, CDR1 SGHTA and CDR2 FQGNSA. DNA of the CDR3: TGTGCCAGCAGCGTTCGTCAGATCTACGAGCAGTACTTC. Translated: CASSVRQIYEQYF.

The chain's CDR3 is CASSIGGNSYNEQFF. The CDR3 region has the DNA TGTGCCAGTAGTATAGGCGGGAACTCCTACAATGAGCAGTTCTTC. The chain uses TRBV19 and TRBJ2-1; the D gene is possibly TRBD2 (6 bases). Germline assignment: CDR1 LNHDA and CDR2 SQIVND (reference sequence). V was pared by 1 base and J by 0 bases, with 7 bases between. CDR3 length equals 15 residues.

The rearrangement links TRBV10-3 to TRBJ2-5; D unresolved. The last part of the DNA fits TRBJ2-7 better; the J call may be wrong. The CDR3 has 12 amino acids. Germline CDR1 reads ENHRY; CDR2 reads SYGVKD. The CDR3 DNA follows: TGTGCCATCAGGAGACCAGGCAACGAGCAGTACTTC. It translates to CAIRRPGNEQYF.

The V and J genes are TRBV2 and TRBJ2-3, with no clear D. The CDR3 has 13 amino acids. Germline CDR1 SNHLY, CDR2 FYNNEI. The germline V and J ends were trimmed by 1 base and 5 bases, with 7 bases remaining between them. Here the CDR3 DNA reads TGTGCCAGCAGTGAAGGCGGCAGAGATACGCAGTATTTT. This sequence encodes CASSEGGRDTQYF.

This rearrangement joins TRBV28 to TRBJ2-3; possibly TRBD1 for D (6 bases). Looked up from germline, CDR1 is MDHEN and CDR2 is SYDVKM. Trimming stripped 3 bases from V and 2 bases from J, with 15 bases between. This CDR3 has 16 amino acids. The CDR3 loop reads CASSLIPGAPTDTQYF. The CDR3 DNA sequence: TGTGCCAGCAGTTTGATTCCAGGGGCACCCACAGATACGCAGTATTTT.

This clone was observed a single time. V gene TRBV11-1 combines with J gene TRBJ2-3; 7 bases align to TRBD1. Trimming removed 6 bases from V and 1 base from J; junction bases left unmatched: 13. The length of the CDR3 is 17 residues. CDR1 and CDR2 from the germline V gene are SGHAT and FQDESV (reference sequence). In DNA form, the CDR3 reads TGTGCCAGCAGTCGACAATCGCACAGGGGAGGCACAGATACGCAGTATTTT. Its translation: CASSRQSHRGGTDTQYF.

This rearrangement joins TRBV6-4 to TRBJ1-5; D gene ambiguous. The germline V gene encodes CDR1 MRHNA and CDR2 SNTAGT. The V end lost 5 bases, the J end lost 9 bases, and 14 bases lay between the germline ends. The CDR3 has 13 amino acids. The CDR3 bases are TGTGCCAGCAGTCCTAGCCCGACCGTGCCCCAGCATTTT. It specifies CASSPSPTVPQHF.

The genes are TRBV29-1 and TRBJ2-1; 8 bases are shared with TRBD1. This CDR3 is 16 amino acids long. Germline CDR1 is SQVTM and CDR2 is ANQGSEA. Losses at the gene ends were 4 bases for V and 6 bases for J; bases not matched to a gene: 14. The chain's CDR3 is CSVGPAGGRVPNEQFF. As DNA, the CDR3 is TGCAGCGTTGGCCCTGCAGGGGGCCGGGTACCCAATGAGCAGTTCTTC.

The chain uses TRBV7-2 and TRBJ1-2; D might be TRBD1 (6 bases). With 4 bases removed from V and 13 bases from J, the gap between germline ends came to 16 bases. The CDR3 runs to 12 residues. Germline assignment: CDR1 SGHTA and CDR2 FQGNSA. The CDR3, as DNA: TGTGCCAGCAGCTACACAGGGCACCGCGGCACCTTC. Translating gives CASSYTGHRGTF.

The V and J genes are TRBV2 and TRBJ1-1, with D unclear. From germline, CDR1 is SNHLY and CDR2 FYNNEI. The CDR3 is 14 amino acids. The germline V and J ends were trimmed by 6 bases and 0 bases, with 11 bases remaining between them. CDR3 nucleotides: TGTGCCAGCAGGCTTACAGCCATGAACACTGAAGCTTTCTTT. Its protein is CASRLTAMNTEAFF.

In its sample, this clone was seen a few times. This chain links TRBV6-1 with TRBJ1-4; 7 bases match TRBD1. J gave up 5 bases and V 7 bases, and 7 bases lay outside the gene matches. Germline assignment: CDR1 MNHNS and CDR2 SASEGT. CDR3 length: 14 amino acids. The CDR3 loop is CASKGTVNNEKLFF. The CDR3 coding sequence is TGTGCCAGCAAAGGGACAGTTAACAATGAAAAACTGTTTTTT.

The chain couples TRBV6-5 to TRBJ2-3; tentatively, D is TRBD2 (6 bases). Germline V gene lookup returns CDR1 MNHEY and CDR2 SVGAGI. The V gene lost 0 bases and the J gene lost 5 bases, with 12 bases spanning the gap. The CDR3 spans 15 residues. The CDR3 is CASSYSRDVKDTQYF. The CDR3 nucleotides are TGTGCCAGCAGTTACTCGCGGGATGTAAAAGATACGCAGTATTTT.

The rearrangement uses TRBV5-5 and TRBJ2-7, with unresolved D. Germline lookup yields CDR1 SGHKS and CDR2 YYEKEE (reference sequence). V was clipped by 0 bases and J by 4 bases, with 8 bases between them. This CDR3 comprises 13 residues. The CDR3 DNA follows: TGTGCCAGCAGCTTGGCTGCAACTTACGAGCAGTACTTC. Amino acid sequence: CASSLAATYEQYF.

V usage is TRBV2 and J usage is TRBJ2-5; a weak D match, TRBD1 (5 bases). This CDR3 region has 14 residues. Germline V gene sequence: CDR1 SNHLY, CDR2 FYNNEI. V was trimmed by 5 bases and J by 5 bases, leaving 15 bases between them. Written as DNA, the CDR3 is TGTGCCAGCAGTAAATCAGGGTACCTGGAGACCCAGTACTTC. The encoded protein is CASSKSGYLETQYF.

This rearrangement joins TRBV7-9 to TRBJ2-1, with D hard to call. The CDR3 contains 14 residues. The V end was cut by 0 bases, the J end by 6 bases, with 9 bases between. From germline, CDR1 is SEHNR and CDR2 FQNEAQ (reference sequence). The CDR3 here is CASSLAIGFNEQFF. The CDR3, as DNA: TGTGCCAGCAGCTTAGCGATAGGTTTCAATGAGCAGTTCTTC.

Only one count was recorded for this clone. The chain couples TRBV27 to TRBJ2-6; TRBD1 aligns across 9 bases. The CDR3 contains 17 residues. Germline V gene data show CDR1 as MNHEY and CDR2 as SMNVEV (reference sequence). J was trimmed by 2 bases and V by 5 bases; bases with no gene match: 7. CDR3 in DNA: TGTGCCAGCAGTCTTGGACAGGGGACCCCTGGGGCCAACGTCCTGACTTTC. It encodes CASSLGQGTPGANVLTF.

The rearrangement joins TRBV7-9 to TRBJ2-1; 8 bases are shared with TRBD1. Per the germline V gene, CDR1 is SEHNR and CDR2 is FQNEAQ (reference sequence). Germline trimming cut 1 base from V and 7 bases from J; bases unmatched to any gene: 6. CDR3 size: 15 residues. The CDR3 here is CASSLGTGIVNEQFF. The CDR3 coding sequence is TGTGCCAGCAGCTTAGGGACAGGGATAGTGAATGAGCAGTTCTTC. The full variable domain, in which reference TRBV7-9 and TRBJ2-1 provide the parts outside the CDR3, is DTGVSQNPRHKITKRGQNVTFRCDPISEHNRLYWYRQTLGQGPEFLTYFQNEAQLEKSRLLSDRFSAERPKGSFSTLEIQRTEQGDSAMYLCASSLGTGIVNEQFFGPGTRLTVL.

V usage is TRBV5-1 and J usage is TRBJ2-2, with D uncertain. V was pared by 0 bases and J by 4 bases, with 7 bases between. Germline-derived CDR1 and CDR2 are SGHRS and YFSETQ. CDR3 size: 14 residues. Here the CDR3 DNA reads TGCGCCAGCAGCTTGGACAGCTCCACCGGGGAGCTGTTTTTT. It specifies CASSLDSSTGELFF.

The chain employs TRBV11-3 and TRBJ2-1; TRBD2 agrees at 9 bases. V was pared by 5 bases and J by 7 bases, with 9 bases of the junction left unmatched. The CDR3 has 15 residues. CDR1 and CDR2 (germline): SGHNT, YENEEA. Written as DNA, the CDR3 is TGTGCCAGCAGCCTTCTAGCGGGAAATCCGAATGAGCAGTTCTTC. This encodes CASSLLAGNPNEQFF.

The V call is TRBV6-6, the J call TRBJ1-1; D perhaps matches TRBD1 (5 bases). V lost 4 bases and J lost 2, with 14 bases in between. The CDR3 is 15 residues long. CDR1 is MNHNY and CDR2 is SVGAGI in the germline V gene (reference sequence). DNA for the CDR3: TGTGCCAGCAGTTTCACAAATCGGGGCAACACTGAAGCTTTCTTT. Its translation: CASSFTNRGNTEAFF.

The V and J genes are TRBV5-5 and TRBJ2-7; 10 bases fit TRBD1. Germline V gene sequence: CDR1 SGHKS, CDR2 YYEKEE (reference sequence). With 4 bases clipped from V and 0 bases from J, the junction kept 1 base outside the gene matches. This CDR3 has 14 amino acids. CDR3 nucleotides: TGTGCCAGCAGCCGGACAGGGGGCTCCTACGAGCAGTACTTC. Its translation is CASSRTGGSYEQYF.

This chain joins TRBV6-6 and TRBJ2-1; D assignment may be TRBD1 or TRBD2 (5 bases each). In germline, CDR1 is MNHNY, CDR2 SVGAGI (reference sequence). The CDR3 loop spans 15 amino acids. V dropped 7 bases and J dropped 7 bases, with 20 bases sitting between them. The CDR3, as DNA: TGTGCCAGCACCAGACGGGGCATCTCGGGGAATGAGCAGTTCTTC. It is translated as CASTRRGISGNEQFF.

The table lists this clone with a count of one. The chain couples TRBV4-2 to TRBJ2-1; D might be TRBD1 (6 bases). CDR3 length: 16 residues. CDR1 and CDR2 from the germline V gene are LGHNA and YNFKEQ. Trimming removed 1 base from V and 2 bases from J, with 12 bases in between. The CDR3 DNA follows: TGTGCCAGCAGCCAAGCGGGATGGGGGCCCTACAATGAGCAGTTCTTC. Protein: CASSQAGWGPYNEQFF.

The rearrangement links TRBV5-1 to TRBJ1-4, with D unresolved. V dropped 0 bases and J dropped 3 bases, with 12 bases sitting between them. The CDR3 spans 16 residues. From germline, CDR1 is SGHRS and CDR2 YFSETQ. The CDR3 is CASSLGAAPPNEKLFF. CDR3 nucleotides: TGCGCCAGCAGCTTGGGGGCAGCCCCTCCTAATGAAAAACTGTTTTTT.

The rearrangement uses TRBV15 and TRBJ2-7, with 8 bases aligning to TRBD2. CDR1 and CDR2 (germline): LNHNV, YYDKDF (reference sequence). CDR3 length: 15 amino acids. J gave up 6 bases and V 0 bases, and 7 bases lay outside the gene matches. CDR3 amino acids: CATSRDRAGVREQYF. The CDR3 coding sequence is TGTGCCACCAGCAGAGATCGAGCGGGAGTTCGCGAGCAGTACTTC.